This T cell receptor beta chain was captured in a study of T cell repertoires in ileal Crohn's disease. Study at large: Postoperative therapy was given to about half: around 12 thiopurines, around 17 anti-TNF agents. Per sample, about 460 nanograms of biopsy DNA were TCRB immunosequenced. Study results and caveats: Clonal expansions were more frequent in active smokers than non-smokers at surgery. Mucosal expansions were suggested to be mainly CD8 T cells.

A note on this clone: What it binds is unknown.

This table comes from immunoSEQ multiplex PCR, and its TCRdb copy is limited to in-frame clones, with some not included. The sample lists 8,000 or so clones; over 75% were seen once. Germline V gives CDR1 LNHDA, CDR2 SQIVND (reference sequence). This CDR3 spans 15 amino acids. V dropped 6 bases and J dropped 5; count of bases not matched to a gene: 10. Time point defined: inflamed ileum from the surgical specimen. This clonotype was obtained from an adult with Crohn's disease. This sequence joins TRBV19 and TRBJ1-5; 7 nucleotides agree with TRBD1. What was sequenced was ileal tissue. The CDR3 DNA follows: TGTGCCAGTAGCGACTACAGGGGTCGGCATCAGCCCCAGCATTTT. This codes for CASSDYRGRHQPQHF.